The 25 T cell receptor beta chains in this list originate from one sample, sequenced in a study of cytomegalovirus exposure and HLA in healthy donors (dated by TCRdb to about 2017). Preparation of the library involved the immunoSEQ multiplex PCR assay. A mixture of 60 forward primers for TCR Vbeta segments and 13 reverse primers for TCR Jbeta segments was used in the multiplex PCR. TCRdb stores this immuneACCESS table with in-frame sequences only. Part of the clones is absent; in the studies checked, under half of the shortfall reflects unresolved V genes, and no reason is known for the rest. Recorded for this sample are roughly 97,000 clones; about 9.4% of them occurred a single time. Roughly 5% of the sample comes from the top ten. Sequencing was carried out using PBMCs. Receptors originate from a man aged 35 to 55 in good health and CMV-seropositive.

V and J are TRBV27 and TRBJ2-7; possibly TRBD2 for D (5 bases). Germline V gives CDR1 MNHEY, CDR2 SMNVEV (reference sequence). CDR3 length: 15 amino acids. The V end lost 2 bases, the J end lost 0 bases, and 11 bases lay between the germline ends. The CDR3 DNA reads TGTGCCAGCAGTTTACGCAGCGGAGGCTCCTACGAGCAGTACTTC. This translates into CASSLRSGGSYEQYF.

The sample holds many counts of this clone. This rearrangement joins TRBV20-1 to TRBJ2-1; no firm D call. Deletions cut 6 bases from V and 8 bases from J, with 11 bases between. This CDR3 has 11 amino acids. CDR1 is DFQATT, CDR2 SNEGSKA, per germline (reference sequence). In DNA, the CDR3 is TGCAGTGCGATTGACACTGATGAGCAGTTCTTC. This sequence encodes CSAIDTDEQFF.

The CDR3 DNA sequence: TGTGCCAGCAGCTTTATTTCCTCTGGAAACACCATATATTTT. As protein: CASSFISSGNTIYF. The V gene is TRBV5-6, the J gene TRBJ1-3; D uncertain. CDR3 length: 14 amino acids. Germline V gene sequence: CDR1 SGHDT, CDR2 YYEEEE. V lost 2 bases and J 0 bases, leaving 6 bases between the germline ends.

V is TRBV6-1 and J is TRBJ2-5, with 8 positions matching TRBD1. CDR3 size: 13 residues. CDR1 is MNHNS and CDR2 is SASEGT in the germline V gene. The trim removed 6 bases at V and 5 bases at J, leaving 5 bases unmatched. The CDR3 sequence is CASRETGEETQYF. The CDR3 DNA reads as TGTGCCAGCAGGGAGACAGGGGAGGAGACCCAGTACTTC.

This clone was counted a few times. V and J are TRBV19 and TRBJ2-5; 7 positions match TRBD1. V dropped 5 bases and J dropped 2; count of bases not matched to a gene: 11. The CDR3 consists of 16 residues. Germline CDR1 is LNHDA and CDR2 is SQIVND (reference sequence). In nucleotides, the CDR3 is TGTGCCAGTAGTGCCCTGCTGGACAGGATTCAAGAGACCCAGTACTTC. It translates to CASSALLDRIQETQYF. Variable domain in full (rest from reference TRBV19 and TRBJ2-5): DGGITQSPKYLFRKEGQNVTLSCEQNLNHDAMYWYRQDPGQGLRLIYYSQIVNDFQKGDIAEGYSVSREKKESFPLTVTSAQKNPTAFYLCASSALLDRIQETQYFGPGTRLLVL.

The CDR3 loop reads CASSFPPRGGNEQFF. The CDR3 coding sequence is TGTGCCAGCAGCTTCCCGCCGCGGGGGGGGAATGAGCAGTTCTTC. The V call is TRBV7-9, the J call TRBJ2-1; TRBD2 aligns across 9 bases. There are 15 residues in the CDR3. V was pared by 3 bases and J by 7 bases, with 7 bases of the junction left unmatched. Germline assignment: CDR1 SEHNR and CDR2 FQNEAQ (reference sequence).

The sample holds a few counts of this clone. The CDR3 loop reads CASSLAGTGETQYF. As DNA, the CDR3 is TGTGCCAGCAGCTTGGCCGGGACTGGGGAGACCCAGTACTTC. The chain employs TRBV5-4 and TRBJ2-5; D perhaps matches TRBD2 (6 bases). The germline CDR1 and CDR2 sequences are SGHNT and YYREEE (reference sequence). This CDR3 is 14 amino acids long. Trimming shortened V by 0 bases and J by 5 bases, and 11 bases separated the two germline ends.

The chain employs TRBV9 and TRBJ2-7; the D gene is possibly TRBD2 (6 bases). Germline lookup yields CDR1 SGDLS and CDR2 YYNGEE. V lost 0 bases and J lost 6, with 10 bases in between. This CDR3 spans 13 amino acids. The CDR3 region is CASSVDGSGEQYF. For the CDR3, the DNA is TGTGCCAGCAGCGTAGACGGGAGTGGCGAGCAGTACTTC.

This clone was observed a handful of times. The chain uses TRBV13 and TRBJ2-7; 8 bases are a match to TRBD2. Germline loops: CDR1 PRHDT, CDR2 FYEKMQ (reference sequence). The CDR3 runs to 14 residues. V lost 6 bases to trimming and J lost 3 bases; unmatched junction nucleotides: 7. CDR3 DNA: TGTGCCAGCAGGGGCGGACTAGCAGGCTACGAGCAGTACTTC. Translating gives CASRGGLAGYEQYF.

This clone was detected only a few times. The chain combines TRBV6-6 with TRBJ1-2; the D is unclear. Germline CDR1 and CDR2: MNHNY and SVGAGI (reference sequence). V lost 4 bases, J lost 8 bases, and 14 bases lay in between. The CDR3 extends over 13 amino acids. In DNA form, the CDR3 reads TGTGCCAGCAGTTCCAACGGTTATAAGGGCTACACCTTC. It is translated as CASSSNGYKGYTF.

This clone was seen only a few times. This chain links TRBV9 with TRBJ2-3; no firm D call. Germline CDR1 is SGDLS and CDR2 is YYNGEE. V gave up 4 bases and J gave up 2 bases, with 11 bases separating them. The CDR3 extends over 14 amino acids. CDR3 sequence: CASSPRRTTDTQYF. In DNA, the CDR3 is TGTGCCAGCAGCCCGAGGCGCACCACAGATACGCAGTATTTT. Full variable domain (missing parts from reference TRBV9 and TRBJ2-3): DSGVTQTPKHLITATGQRVTLRCSPRSGDLSVYWYQQSLDQGLQFLIQYYNGEERAKGNILERFSAQQFPDLHSELNLSSLELGDSALYFCASSPRRTTDTQYFGPGTRLTVL.

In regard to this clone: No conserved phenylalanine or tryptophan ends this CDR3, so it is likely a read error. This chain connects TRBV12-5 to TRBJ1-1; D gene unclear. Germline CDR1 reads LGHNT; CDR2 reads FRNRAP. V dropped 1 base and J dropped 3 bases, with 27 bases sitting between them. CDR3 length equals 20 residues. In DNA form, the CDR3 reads TGTGCTAGTGGTTTGGACAGTACACTTAGCGTTTCAAAAATCGACACTGAAGCTTTCTTG. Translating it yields CASGLDSTLSVSKIDTEAFL.

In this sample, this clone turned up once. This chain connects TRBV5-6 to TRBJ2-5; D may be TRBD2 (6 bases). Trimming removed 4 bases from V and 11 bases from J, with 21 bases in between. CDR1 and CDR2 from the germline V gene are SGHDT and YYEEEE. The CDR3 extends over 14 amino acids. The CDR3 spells CASSGGDRSYKQYF. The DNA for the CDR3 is TGTGCCAGCAGCGGCGGGGACCGCTCCTACAAGCAGTACTTC.

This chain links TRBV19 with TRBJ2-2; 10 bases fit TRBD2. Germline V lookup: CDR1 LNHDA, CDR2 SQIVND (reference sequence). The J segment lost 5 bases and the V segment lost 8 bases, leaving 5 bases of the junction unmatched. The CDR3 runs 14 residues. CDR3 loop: CASSPGLATGELFF. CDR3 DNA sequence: TGTGCCAGTTCCCCGGGACTAGCGACCGGGGAGCTGTTTTTT.

CDR3 residues: CASSAPVDRGDTEAFF. In nucleotides, the CDR3 is TGTGCCAGCAGCGCCCCGGTCGACAGGGGCGACACTGAAGCTTTCTTT. The chain couples TRBV21-1 to TRBJ1-1; TRBD1 is the table's D call, not checked against the DNA. TRBV21-1 is deemed a pseudogene. The CDR3 runs 16 residues.

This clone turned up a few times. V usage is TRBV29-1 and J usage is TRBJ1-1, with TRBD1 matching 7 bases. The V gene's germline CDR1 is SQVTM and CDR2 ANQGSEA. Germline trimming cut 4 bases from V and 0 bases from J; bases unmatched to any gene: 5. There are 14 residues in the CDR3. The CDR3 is CSVVPGGLNTEAFF. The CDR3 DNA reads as TGCAGCGTTGTGCCAGGGGGATTGAACACTGAAGCTTTCTTT.

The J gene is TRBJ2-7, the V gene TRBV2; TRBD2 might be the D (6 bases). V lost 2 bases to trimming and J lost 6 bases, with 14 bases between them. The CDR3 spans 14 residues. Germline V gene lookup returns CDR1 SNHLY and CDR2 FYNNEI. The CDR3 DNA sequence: TGTGCCAGCAGTGAACTGTGGGAGGAGGGCGAGCAGTACTTC. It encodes CASSELWEEGEQYF.

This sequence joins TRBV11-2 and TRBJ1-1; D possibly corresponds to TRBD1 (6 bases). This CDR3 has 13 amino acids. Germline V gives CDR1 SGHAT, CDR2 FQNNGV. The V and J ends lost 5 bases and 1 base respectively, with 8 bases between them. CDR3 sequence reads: CASSQDRNTEAFF. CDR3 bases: TGTGCCAGCAGCCAGGACAGGAACACTGAAGCTTTCTTT.

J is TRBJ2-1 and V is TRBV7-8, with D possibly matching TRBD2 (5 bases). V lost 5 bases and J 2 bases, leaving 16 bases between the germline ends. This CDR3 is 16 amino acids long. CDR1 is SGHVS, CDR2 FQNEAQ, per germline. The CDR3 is CASSPERRPTYNEQFF. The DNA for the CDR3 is TGTGCCAGCAGCCCGGAGCGGCGGCCTACCTACAATGAGCAGTTCTTC.

The CDR3, as DNA: TGTGCCAGCAGTGCAAACAGGGACGGCTACACCTTC. This codes for CASSANRDGYTF. The rearrangement uses TRBV2 and TRBJ1-2; D might be TRBD1 (6 bases). The ends were cut back, 4 bases at V and 8 bases at J, with 11 bases in the middle. The CDR3 extends over 12 amino acids. The V gene's germline CDR1 is SNHLY and CDR2 FYNNEI.

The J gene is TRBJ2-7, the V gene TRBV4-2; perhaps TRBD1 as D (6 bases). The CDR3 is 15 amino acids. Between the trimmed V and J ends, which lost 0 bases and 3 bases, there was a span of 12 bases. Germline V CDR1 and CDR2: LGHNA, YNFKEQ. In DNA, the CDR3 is TGTGCCAGCAGCCAAGATCGGGACATCAGCTACGAGCAGTACTTC. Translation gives CASSQDRDISYEQYF.

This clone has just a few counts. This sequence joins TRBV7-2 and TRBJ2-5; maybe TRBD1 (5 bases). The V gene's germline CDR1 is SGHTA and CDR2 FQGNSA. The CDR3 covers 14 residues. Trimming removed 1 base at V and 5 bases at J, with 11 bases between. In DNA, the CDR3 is TGTGCCAGCAGCTTAGGACCCGCAGGGGAGACCCAGTACTTC. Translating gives CASSLGPAGETQYF.

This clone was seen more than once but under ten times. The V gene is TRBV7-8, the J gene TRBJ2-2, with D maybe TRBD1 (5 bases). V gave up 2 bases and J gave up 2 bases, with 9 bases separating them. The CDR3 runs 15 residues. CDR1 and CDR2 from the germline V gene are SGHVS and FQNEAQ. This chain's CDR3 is CASSLPRGNTGELFF. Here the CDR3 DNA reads TGTGCCAGCAGCTTACCTAGGGGAAACACCGGGGAGCTGTTTTTT.

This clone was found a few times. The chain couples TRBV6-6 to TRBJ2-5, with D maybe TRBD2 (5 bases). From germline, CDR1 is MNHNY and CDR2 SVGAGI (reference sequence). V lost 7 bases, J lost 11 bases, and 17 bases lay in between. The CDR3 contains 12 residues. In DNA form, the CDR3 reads TGTGCCAGCACCCCTGATCCGGGAATACAGTACTTC. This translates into CASTPDPGIQYF.

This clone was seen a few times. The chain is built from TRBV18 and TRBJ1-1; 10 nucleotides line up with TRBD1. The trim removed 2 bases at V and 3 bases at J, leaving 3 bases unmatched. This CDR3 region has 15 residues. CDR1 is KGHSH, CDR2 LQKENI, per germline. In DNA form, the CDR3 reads TGTGCCAGCTCACCAAGGACAGGGGGTGACACTGAAGCTTTCTTT. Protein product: CASSPRTGGDTEAFF.